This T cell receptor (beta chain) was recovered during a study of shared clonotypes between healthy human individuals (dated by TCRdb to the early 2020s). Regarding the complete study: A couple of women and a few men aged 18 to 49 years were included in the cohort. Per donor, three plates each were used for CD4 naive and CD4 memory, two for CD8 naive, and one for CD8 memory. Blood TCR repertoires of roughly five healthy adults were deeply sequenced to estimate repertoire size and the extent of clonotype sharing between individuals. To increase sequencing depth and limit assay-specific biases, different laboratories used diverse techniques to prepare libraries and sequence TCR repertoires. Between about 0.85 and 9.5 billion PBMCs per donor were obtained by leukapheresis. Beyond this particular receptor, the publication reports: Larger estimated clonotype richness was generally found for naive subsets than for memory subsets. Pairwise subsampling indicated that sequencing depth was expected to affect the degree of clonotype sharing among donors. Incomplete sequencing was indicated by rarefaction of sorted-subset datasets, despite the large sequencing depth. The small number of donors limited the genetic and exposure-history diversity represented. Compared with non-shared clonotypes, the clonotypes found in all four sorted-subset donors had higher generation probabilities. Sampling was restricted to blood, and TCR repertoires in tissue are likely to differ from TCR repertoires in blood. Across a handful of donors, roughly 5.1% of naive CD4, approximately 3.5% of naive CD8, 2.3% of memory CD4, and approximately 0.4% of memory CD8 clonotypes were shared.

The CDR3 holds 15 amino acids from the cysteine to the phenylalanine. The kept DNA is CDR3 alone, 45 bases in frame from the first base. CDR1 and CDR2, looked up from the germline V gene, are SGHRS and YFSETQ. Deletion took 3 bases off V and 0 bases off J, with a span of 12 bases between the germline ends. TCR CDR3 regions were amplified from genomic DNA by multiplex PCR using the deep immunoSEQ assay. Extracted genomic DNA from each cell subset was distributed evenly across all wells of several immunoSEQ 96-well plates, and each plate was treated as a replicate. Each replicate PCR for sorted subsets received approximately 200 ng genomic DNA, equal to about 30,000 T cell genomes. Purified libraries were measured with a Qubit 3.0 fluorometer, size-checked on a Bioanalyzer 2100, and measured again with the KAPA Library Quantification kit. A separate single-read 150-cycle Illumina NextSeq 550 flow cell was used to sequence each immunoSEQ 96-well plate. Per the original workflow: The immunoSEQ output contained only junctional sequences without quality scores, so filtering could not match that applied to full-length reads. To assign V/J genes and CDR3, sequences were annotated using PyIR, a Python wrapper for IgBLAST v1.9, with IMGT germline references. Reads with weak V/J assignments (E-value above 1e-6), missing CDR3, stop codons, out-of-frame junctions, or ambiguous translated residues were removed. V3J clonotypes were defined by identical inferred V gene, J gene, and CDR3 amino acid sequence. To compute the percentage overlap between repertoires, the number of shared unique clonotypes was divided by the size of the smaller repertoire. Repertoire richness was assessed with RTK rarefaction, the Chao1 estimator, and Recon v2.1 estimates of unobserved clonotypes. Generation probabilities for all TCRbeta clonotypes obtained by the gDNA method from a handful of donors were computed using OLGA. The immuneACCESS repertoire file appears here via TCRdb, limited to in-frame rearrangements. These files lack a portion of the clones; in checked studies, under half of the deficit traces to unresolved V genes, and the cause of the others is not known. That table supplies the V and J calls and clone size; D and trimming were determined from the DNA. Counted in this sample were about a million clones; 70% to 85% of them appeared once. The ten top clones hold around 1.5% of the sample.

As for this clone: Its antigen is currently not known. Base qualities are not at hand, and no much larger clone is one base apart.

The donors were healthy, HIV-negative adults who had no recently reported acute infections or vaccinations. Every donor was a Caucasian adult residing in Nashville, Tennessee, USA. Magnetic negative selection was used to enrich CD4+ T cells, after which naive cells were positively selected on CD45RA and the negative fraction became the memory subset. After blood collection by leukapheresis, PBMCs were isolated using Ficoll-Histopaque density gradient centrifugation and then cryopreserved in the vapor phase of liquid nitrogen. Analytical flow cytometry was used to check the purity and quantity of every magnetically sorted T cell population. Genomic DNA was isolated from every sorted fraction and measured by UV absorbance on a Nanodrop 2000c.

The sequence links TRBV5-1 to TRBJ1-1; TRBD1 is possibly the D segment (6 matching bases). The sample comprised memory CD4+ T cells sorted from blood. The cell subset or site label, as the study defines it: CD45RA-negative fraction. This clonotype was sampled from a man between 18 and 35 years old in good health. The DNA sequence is TGCGCCAGCAGCTCGCACAGGGAGATGAACACTGAAGCTTTCTTT. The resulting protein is CASSSHREMNTEAFF.